The clone carrying this TCR beta chain was observed at least ten times. Its cognate antigen is unknown. TCRdb analysed the RT-PCR reads with MiXCR anew, one entry per CDR3 protein. The table includes about 480,000 distinct CDR3 sequences, approximately 11% detected once. The CDR3 loop spans 15 amino acids. Germline V gene data show CDR1 as ENHRY and CDR2 as SYGVKD. With V trimmed by 3 bases and J by 6 bases, 5 bases remained unmatched. This record comes from a study of response to subunit inactivated influenza vaccine. Study findings and constraints: The study's authors posited that every seasonal influenza vaccination enlists few new T cells.

This sequence originates from a man aged 50-60 years who received an inactivated influenza vaccine. The chain uses TRBV10-3 and TRBJ2-1; 10 nucleotides match TRBD1. The material was PBMCs from blood, obtained 40 to 50 days after vaccination. Written as DNA, the CDR3 is TGTGCCATCAGTGAAGGGACAGGGGTTTTCAATGAGCAGTTCTTC. It yields the protein CAISEGTGVFNEQFF.